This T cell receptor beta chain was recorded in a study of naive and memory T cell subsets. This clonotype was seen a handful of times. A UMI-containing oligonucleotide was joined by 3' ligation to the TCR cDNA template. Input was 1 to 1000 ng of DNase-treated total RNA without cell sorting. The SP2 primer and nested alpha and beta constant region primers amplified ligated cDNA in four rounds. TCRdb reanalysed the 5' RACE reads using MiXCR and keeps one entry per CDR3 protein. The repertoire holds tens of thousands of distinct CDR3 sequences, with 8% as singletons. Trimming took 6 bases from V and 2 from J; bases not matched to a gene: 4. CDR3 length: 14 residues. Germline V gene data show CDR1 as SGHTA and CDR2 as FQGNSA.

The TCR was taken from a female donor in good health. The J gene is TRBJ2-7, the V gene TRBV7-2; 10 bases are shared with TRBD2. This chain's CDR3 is CASSRTSGTYEQYF. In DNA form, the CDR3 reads TGTGCCAGCAGTCGGACTAGCGGTACCTACGAGCAGTACTTC.